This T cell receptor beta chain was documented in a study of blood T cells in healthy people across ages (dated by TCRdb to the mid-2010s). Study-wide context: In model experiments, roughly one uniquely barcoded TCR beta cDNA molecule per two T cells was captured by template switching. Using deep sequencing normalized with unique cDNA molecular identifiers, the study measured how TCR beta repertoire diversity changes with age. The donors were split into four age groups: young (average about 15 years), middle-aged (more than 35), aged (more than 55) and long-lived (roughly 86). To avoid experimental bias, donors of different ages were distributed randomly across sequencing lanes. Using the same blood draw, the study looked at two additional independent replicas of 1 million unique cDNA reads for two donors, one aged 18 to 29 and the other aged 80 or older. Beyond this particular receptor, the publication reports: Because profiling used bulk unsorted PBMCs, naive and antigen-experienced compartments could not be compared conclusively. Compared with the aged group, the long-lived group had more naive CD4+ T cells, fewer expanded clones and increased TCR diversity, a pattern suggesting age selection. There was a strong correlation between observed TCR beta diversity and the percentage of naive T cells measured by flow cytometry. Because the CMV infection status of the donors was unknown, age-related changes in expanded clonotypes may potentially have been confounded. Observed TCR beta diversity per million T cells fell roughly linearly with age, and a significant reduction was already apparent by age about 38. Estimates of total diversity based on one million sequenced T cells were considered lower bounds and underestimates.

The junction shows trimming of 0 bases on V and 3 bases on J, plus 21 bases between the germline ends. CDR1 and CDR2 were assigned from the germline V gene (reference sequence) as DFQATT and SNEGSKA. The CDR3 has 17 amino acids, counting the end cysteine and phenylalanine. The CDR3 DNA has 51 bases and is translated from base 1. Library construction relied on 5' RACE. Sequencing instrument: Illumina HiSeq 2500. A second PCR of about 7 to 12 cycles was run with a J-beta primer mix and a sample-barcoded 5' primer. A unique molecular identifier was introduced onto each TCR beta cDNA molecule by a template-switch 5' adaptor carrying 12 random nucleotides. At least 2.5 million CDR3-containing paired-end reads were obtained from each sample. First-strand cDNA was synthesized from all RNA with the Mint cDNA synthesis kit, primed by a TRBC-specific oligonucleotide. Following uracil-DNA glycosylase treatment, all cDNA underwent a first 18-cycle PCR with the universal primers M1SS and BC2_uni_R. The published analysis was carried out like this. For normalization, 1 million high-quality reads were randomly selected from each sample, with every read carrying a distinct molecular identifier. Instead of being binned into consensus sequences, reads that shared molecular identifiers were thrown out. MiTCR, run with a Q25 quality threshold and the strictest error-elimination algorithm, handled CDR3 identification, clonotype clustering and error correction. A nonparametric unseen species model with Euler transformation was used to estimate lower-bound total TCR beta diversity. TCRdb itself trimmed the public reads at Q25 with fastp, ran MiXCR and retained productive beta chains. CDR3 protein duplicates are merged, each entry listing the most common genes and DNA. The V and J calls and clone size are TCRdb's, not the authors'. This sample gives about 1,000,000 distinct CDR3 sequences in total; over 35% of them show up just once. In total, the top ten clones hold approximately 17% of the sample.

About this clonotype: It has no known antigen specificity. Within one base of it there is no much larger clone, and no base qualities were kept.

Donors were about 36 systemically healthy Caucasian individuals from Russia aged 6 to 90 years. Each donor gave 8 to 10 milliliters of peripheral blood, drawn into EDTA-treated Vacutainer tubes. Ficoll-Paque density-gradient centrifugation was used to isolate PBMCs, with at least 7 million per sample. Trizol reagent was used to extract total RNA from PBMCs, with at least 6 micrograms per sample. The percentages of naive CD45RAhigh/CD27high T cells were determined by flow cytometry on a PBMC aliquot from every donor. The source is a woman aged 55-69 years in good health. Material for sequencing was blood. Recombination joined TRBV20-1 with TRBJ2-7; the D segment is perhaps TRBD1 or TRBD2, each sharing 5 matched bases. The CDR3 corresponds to CSARDPGTGDTNYEQYF. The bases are TGCAGTGCTAGAGATCCGGGGACCGGGGATACCAACTACGAGCAGTACTTC.